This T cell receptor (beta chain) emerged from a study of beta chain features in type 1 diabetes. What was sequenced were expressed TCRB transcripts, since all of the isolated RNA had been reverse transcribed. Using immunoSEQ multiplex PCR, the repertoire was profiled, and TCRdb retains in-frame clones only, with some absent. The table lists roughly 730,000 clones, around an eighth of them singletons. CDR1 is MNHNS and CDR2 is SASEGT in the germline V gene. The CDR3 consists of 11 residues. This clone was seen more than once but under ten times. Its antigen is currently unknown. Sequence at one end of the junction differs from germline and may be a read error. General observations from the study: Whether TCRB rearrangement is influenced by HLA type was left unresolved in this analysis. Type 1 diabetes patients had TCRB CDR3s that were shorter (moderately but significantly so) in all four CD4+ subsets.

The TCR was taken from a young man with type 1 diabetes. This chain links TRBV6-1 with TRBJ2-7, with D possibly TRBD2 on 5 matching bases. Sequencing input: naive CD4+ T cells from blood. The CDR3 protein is CASSEPWRQLF. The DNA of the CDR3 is TGTGCCAGCAGTGAACCGTGGAGGCAGCTCTTC.